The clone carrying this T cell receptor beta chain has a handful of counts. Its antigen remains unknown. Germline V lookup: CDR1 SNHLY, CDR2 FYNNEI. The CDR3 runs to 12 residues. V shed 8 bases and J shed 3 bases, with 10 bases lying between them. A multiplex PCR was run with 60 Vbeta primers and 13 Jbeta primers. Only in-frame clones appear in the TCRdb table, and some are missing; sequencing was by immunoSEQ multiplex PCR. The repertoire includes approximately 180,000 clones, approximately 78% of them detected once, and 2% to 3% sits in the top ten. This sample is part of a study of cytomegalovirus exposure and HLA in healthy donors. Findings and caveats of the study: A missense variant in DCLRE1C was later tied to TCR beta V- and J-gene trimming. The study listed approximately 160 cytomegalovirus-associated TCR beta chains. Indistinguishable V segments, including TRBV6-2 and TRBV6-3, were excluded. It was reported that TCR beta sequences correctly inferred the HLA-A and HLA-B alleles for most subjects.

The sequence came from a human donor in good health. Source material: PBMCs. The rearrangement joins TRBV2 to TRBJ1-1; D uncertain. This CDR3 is CASVLGYTEAFF. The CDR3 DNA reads TGTGCCAGCGTTCTCGGGTACACTGAAGCTTTCTTT. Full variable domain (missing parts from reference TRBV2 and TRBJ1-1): EPEVTQTPSHQVTQMGQEVILRCVPISNHLYFYWYRQILGQKVEFLVSFYNNEISEKSEIFDDQFSVERPDGSNFTLKIRSTKLEDSAMYFCASVLGYTEAFFGQGTRLTVV.